The clone carrying this T cell receptor beta chain was found once. The antigen remains undetermined. Included in the TCR beta cDNA libraries were unique molecular identifiers. A population of roughly 0.85 to 11 million T cells gave rise to roughly 0.5 million cDNA molecules. A single record per CDR3 protein comes from TCRdb applying MiXCR to the PCR reads. The sample has some 800,000 distinct CDR3 sequences, around 46% seen once. The data are from a study of post-analysis software for immune sequencing data. Study-wide background: Relapsing-remitting, secondary progressive and progressive-relapsing forms made up the multiple sclerosis disease courses. Study outcomes and limitations: Five TRBV segments, including TRBV5-6, TRBV5-1 and TRBV20-1, were more frequent in patients than controls.

The length of the CDR3 is 12 residues. V lost 6 bases, J lost 3 bases, and 8 bases lay in between. V gene TRBV12-3 or TRBV12-4 combines with J gene TRBJ2-5; TRBD2 might be the D (5 bases). This TCR was recovered from a girl aged 10 to 17 with multiple sclerosis. The material sequenced was blood. CDR3 nucleotides: TGTGCCAGCAGGGGAGTGGAAGAGACCCAGTACTTC. This translates into CASRGVEETQYF.